This T cell receptor beta chain was sequenced for a study of read filtering for tumor transcriptome and immune sequencing. Overall study context: IR-seq gave about 3.5 to 11 million TCR reads per sample; RNA-seq gave about 75 to 1,300.

The library was built from around 380 ng RNA with molecular barcoded adaptors for alpha/delta and beta/gamma chains. MiXCR, applied by TCRdb to the reads, yields one record per CDR3 protein. The repertoire holds around 140,000 distinct CDR3 sequences, less than 15% seen once, with 6.5% to 9% in the top ten. The CDR3 runs to 17 residues. V shed 5 bases, J shed 0 bases, and the junction held 11 bases outside the gene matches. The V gene's germline CDR1 is LNHDA and CDR2 SQIVND (reference sequence). Many counts were recorded for this clonotype. The sequenced sample was a population of CD138-negative cells sorted from bone marrow. This receptor was identified in a donor at least 40 years old with multiple myeloma. V is TRBV19 and J is TRBJ2-7; 9 bases are a match to TRBD1. As DNA, the CDR3 is TGTGCCAGTAGTCTCGAAGGGACAGGGCTCAACTCCTACGAGCAGTACTTC. It yields the protein CASSLEGTGLNSYEQYF.